Each of the 11 T cell receptor beta chains below was sequenced from the same sample in a study of T cell responses to AZD1222 COVID-19 vaccine. Sequencing used immunoSEQ multiplex PCR; TCRdb keeps in-frame clones, though not all of them. The sample consists of approximately 180,000 clones, just under 95% of them appearing once. Sequenced here: peripheral blood, sampled 28 days after the second dose of the MenACWY control vaccine. The source of these receptors is an adult who received the MenACWY meningococcal vaccine as a control.

The chain uses TRBV30 and TRBJ2-7, with D possibly TRBD1 on 5 matching bases. Trimming stripped 8 bases from V and 6 bases from J, with 17 bases between. Germline loops: CDR1 GTSNPN, CDR2 SVGIG (reference sequence). The CDR3 has 12 residues. The CDR3 loop reads CAGNQGAVEQYF. CDR3 sequence (DNA): TGTGCCGGAAACCAAGGGGCAGTCGAGCAGTACTTC.

This rearrangement joins TRBV9 to TRBJ2-1; unclear D gene. The germline gives CDR1 SGDLS, CDR2 YYNGEE. The V end was cut by 0 bases, the J end by 0 bases, with 7 bases between. The CDR3 totals 15 residues. CDR3 DNA: TGTGCCAGCAGCGTAGAGGCAGGCTCCTACAATGAGCAGTTCTTC. Amino acids: CASSVEAGSYNEQFF.

CDR3: CAWSQGGNQPQHF. The DNA of the CDR3 is TGTGCCTGGAGTCAAGGAGGAAATCAGCCCCAGCATTTT. J is TRBJ1-5 and V is TRBV30; the D is unclear. Germline CDR1 GTSNPN, CDR2 SVGIG (reference sequence). This CDR3 is 13 amino acids long. The V gene lost 2 bases and the J gene lost 4 bases, with 9 bases spanning the gap. The variable domain in full, completed from reference TRBV30 and TRBJ1-5, reads SQTIHQWPATLVQPVGSPLSLECTVEGTSNPNLYWYRQAAGRGLQLLFYSVGIGQISSEVPQNLSASRPQDRQFILSSKKLLLSDSGFYLCAWSQGGNQPQHFGDGTRLSIL.

The V call is TRBV5-1, the J call TRBJ1-1; D unclear. Germline V gene data show CDR1 as SGHRS and CDR2 as YFSETQ. Trimming stripped 5 bases from V and 1 base from J, with 12 bases between. There are 14 residues in the CDR3. For the CDR3, the DNA is TGCGCCAGCAGAGTGTGGGCGCCGAACACTGAAGCTTTCTTT. It yields the protein CASRVWAPNTEAFF.

This chain links TRBV28 with TRBJ1-5; 11 bases map to TRBD1. Germline V gene data show CDR1 as MDHEN and CDR2 as SYDVKM. After removal of 5 bases from V and 7 bases from J, the junction contained 7 bases not matched to a gene. The CDR3 loop spans 15 amino acids. The CDR3 nucleotides read TGTGCCAGCAGTCCCGGACAGGGGGCCTCACAGCCCCAGCATTTT. It encodes CASSPGQGASQPQHF.

The J gene is TRBJ1-1, the V gene TRBV28; 7 nucleotides agree with TRBD1. Trimming took 6 bases from V and 0 from J; bases not matched to a gene: 7. This CDR3 spans 15 amino acids. Germline-derived CDR1 and CDR2 are MDHEN and SYDVKM. The CDR3 DNA follows: TGTGCCAGCAGCGGCTGGGACAGCCTGAACACTGAAGCTTTCTTT. This sequence encodes CASSGWDSLNTEAFF.

The V gene is TRBV19, the J gene TRBJ2-5, with D tentatively TRBD1 or TRBD2 (5 bases each). The germline V and J ends were trimmed by 2 bases and 2 bases, with 15 bases remaining between them. Looked up from germline, CDR1 is LNHDA and CDR2 is SQIVND (reference sequence). This CDR3 has 16 amino acids. The CDR3 here is CASSIRGVGQQETQYF. The CDR3 DNA follows: TGTGCCAGTAGTATAAGAGGGGTAGGGCAACAAGAGACCCAGTACTTC.

The rearrangement joins TRBV7-9 to TRBJ2-2, with 7 bases identical to TRBD1. From germline, CDR1 is SEHNR and CDR2 FQNEAQ (reference sequence). The CDR3 contains 17 residues. V was clipped by 0 bases and J by 4 bases; unmatched bases: 8. CDR3 loop: CASSLAPSTGLTGELFF. CDR3 nucleotide sequence: TGTGCCAGCAGCTTAGCCCCCTCGACAGGGCTCACCGGGGAGCTGTTTTTT.

V usage is TRBV18 and J usage is TRBJ1-5; 9 positions agree with TRBD1. Trimming removed 1 base from V and 8 bases from J; junction bases left unmatched: 24. The CDR3 spans 21 residues. Germline loops: CDR1 KGHSH, CDR2 LQKENI. The CDR3 coding sequence is TGTGCCAGCTCACCACGAATGTTCTTTCCCGGGACAGGGAGGTCCGGGGAGCCCCAGCATTTT. It encodes CASSPRMFFPGTGRSGEPQHF.

The CDR3 is CAWRPNRDRAAFF. The CDR3 DNA reads as TGTGCCTGGAGACCTAACCGGGACAGGGCCGCTTTCTTT. This sequence joins TRBV30 and TRBJ1-1; 9 nucleotides match TRBD1. V dropped 3 bases and J dropped 11; count of bases not matched to a gene: 10. In germline, CDR1 is GTSNPN, CDR2 SVGIG (reference sequence). CDR3 length: 13 residues.

The V and J genes are TRBV3-1 (or the pseudogene TRBV3-2) and TRBJ1-3; TRBD1 is a possible D gene (5 bases). The CDR3 runs 15 residues. Trimming left V 0 bases short and J 2 bases short, with 8 bases between. Looked up from germline, CDR1 is LGHDT and CDR2 is YNNKEL (reference sequence). CDR3 bases: TGTGCCAGCAGCCAAGACGGGGGGACTGGAAACACCATATATTTT. This sequence encodes CASSQDGGTGNTIYF.